This is a list of T cell receptor beta chains from one sample in a study of cytomegalovirus exposure and HLA in healthy donors. TCRdb's copy holds only in-frame clones and misses some; the assay was immunoSEQ multiplex PCR. Found here are more than 200,000 clones, roughly 84% of them singletons; the top ten hold around 12%. The sequenced sample was PBMCs. The receptors were sampled from a man aged 18 to 30 in good health and CMV-seropositive. CDR3s include the opening cysteine and the closing phenylalanine or tryptophan. D genes are given only for firm matches. The listing skips clone size in some rows; elsewhere it reads once, few, many or a size class.

v_gene	d_gene	j_gene	abundance	CDR3nt	CDR3aa
TRBV10-1	TRBD2	TRBJ2-7	.	TGCGCCAGCAGTGAGTCGAAACGGGAGGGCCTTGGCGAGCAGTACTTC	CASSESKREGLGEQYF
TRBV6-4	TRBD1	TRBJ2-3	once	TGTGCCAGCAGTGACGGACAGGCTAGCACAGATACGCAGTATTTT	CASSDGQASTDTQYF
TRBV28	.	TRBJ1-2	.	TGTGCCAGCAGTTCGCGAGACTATGGCTACACCTTC	CASSSRDYGYTF
TRBV6-5	.	TRBJ1-5	.	TGTGCCAGCAGAAGGGACGTCTATAGCAATCAGCCCCAGCATTTT	CASRRDVYSNQPQHF
TRBV5-1	.	TRBJ1-4	.	TGCGCCAGCAGCCAAGCGGACAGAACAACTAATGAAAAACTGTTTTTT	CASSQADRTTNEKLFF
TRBV15	TRBD1	TRBJ2-7	.	TGTGCCACCAGCAGAGATACAGGGGCGTTCTACGAGCAGTACTTC	CATSRDTGAFYEQYF
TRBV6-5	.	TRBJ2-2	.	TGTGCCAGCAGTAAAGGTCCGGAGGGGGCCGGGGAGCTGTTTTTT	CASSKGPEGAGELFF
TRBV5-1	TRBD2	TRBJ2-7	.	TGCGCCAGCAGCTTGGGAGACGGGAGGGCCTACGAGCAGTACTTC	CASSLGDGRAYEQYF
TRBV5-1	.	TRBJ2-5	.	TGCGCCAGCGCGATGAGCCAAGAGACCCAGTACTTC	CASAMSQETQYF
TRBV5-4	TRBD1	TRBJ1-3	once	TGTGCCAGCAGCTCGGACAGGGTACGGTCGGTGGAGACCATATATTTT	CASSSDRVRSVETIYF
TRBV27	.	TRBJ1-2	.	TGTGCCAGCAGTCCCGGGGGGCGGTTCTATGGCTACACCTTC	CASSPGGRFYGYTF
TRBV27	.	TRBJ1-5	.	TGTGCCAGCAGTTTGGAGAATAATAGCAATCAGCCCCAGCATTTT	CASSLENNSNQPQHF
TRBV5-6	TRBD2	TRBJ2-5	.	TGTGCCAGCAGCTTGGCTAGCGGGAGTCGTTGGGGGACCCAGTACTTC	CASSLASGSRWGTQYF
TRBV5-1	TRBD1	TRBJ1-2	.	TGCGCCAGCAACGAGGGACAGGGGGCTGGTGGCTACACCTTC	CASNEGQGAGGYTF
TRBV6-1	.	TRBJ1-1	.	TGTGCCAGCAGTAGGGACACTGAAGCTTTCTTT	CASSRDTEAFF
TRBV10-1	.	TRBJ2-5	.	TGCGCCAGCACCGCTAAGTCCCAAGAGACCCAGTACTTC	CASTAKSQETQYF
TRBV28	TRBD1	TRBJ2-7	once	TGTGCCAGCAGTTTCGACAGGGGCTACGAGCAGTACTTC	CASSFDRGYEQYF
TRBV6-5	TRBD2	TRBJ2-2	.	TGTGCCAGCAGTTACCTGGCGGGAGGGTTAAGCGGGGAGCTGTTTTTT	CASSYLAGGLSGELFF
TRBV27	.	TRBJ1-5	.	TGTGCCAGCAGTTTATATTCGGTTACGGCTTACAATCAGCCCCAGCATTTT	CASSLYSVTAYNQPQHF
TRBV18	.	TRBJ1-2	.	TGTGCCAGCTCACCGGGGCAGGGGTATGGCTACACCTTC	CASSPGQGYGYTF
TRBV29-1	TRBD1	TRBJ1-2	few	TGCAGCGTAGTGGGACAGGGCCTTGGAGGCTACACCTTC	CSVVGQGLGGYTF
TRBV7-9	.	TRBJ2-7	.	TGTGCCAGCAGCTTCGGGAGTTTCTACGAGCAGTACTTC	CASSFGSFYEQYF
TRBV28	TRBD2	TRBJ2-4	.	TGTGCCAGCAGTTATCGGGGGGTAGCCAAAAACATTCAGTACTTC	CASSYRGVAKNIQYF
TRBV2	TRBD1	TRBJ2-3	.	TGTGCCAGCAGTAAAAACAGGGGTGGCACAGATACGCAGTATTTT	CASSKNRGGTDTQYF
TRBV28	.	TRBJ1-5	few	TGTGCCAGCAGCCCCCCGCCAGGGCAAGGACAGCCCCAGCATTTT	CASSPPPGQGQPQHF
TRBV29-1	TRBD1	TRBJ1-1	.	TGCAGCGCGGGACAGGGGTTCACTGAAGCTTTCTTT	CSAGQGFTEAFF
TRBV5-4	.	TRBJ1-2	.	TGTGCCAGCAGCGGGTACTTCTATGGCTACACCTTC	CASSGYFYGYTF
TRBV7-9	.	TRBJ1-5	.	TGTGCCAGCAGCCTGACGGATCAGCCCCAGCATTTT	CASSLTDQPQHF
TRBV7-8	TRBD2	TRBJ2-1	.	TGTGCCAGCAGCTCCCCTAGCGGGAGTTATTACAATGAGCAGTTCTTC	CASSSPSGSYYNEQFF
TRBV20-1	.	TRBJ2-4	.	TGCAGTGCCCCCTTGGGGGACGGCCAGTACTTC	CSAPLGDGQYF
TRBV11-2	.	TRBJ2-5	.	TGTGCCAGCAGCCCTGAACCGGGACGTGCGAACCAAGAGACCCAGTACTTC	CASSPEPGRANQETQYF
TRBV14	TRBD2	TRBJ2-7	.	TGTGCCAGCAGCCGGGGGCTAGCGGGAGGGCAGTACTTC	CASSRGLAGGQYF
TRBV11-2	.	TRBJ2-5	.	TGTGCCAGCAGCCAACGAGGGGGGAAAGAGACCCAGTACTTC	CASSQRGGKETQYF
TRBV30	.	TRBJ2-3	.	TGTGCCTGGAGTTCTTACAGCACAGATACGCAGTATTTT	CAWSSYSTDTQYF
TRBV29-1	.	TRBJ2-7	few	TGCAGCGTTCAGGGCGTTTCCTACGAGCAGTACTTC	CSVQGVSYEQYF
TRBV28	.	TRBJ1-2	.	TGTGCCAGCAGTTTGGGAGGGGGATTCACTAACTATGGCTACACCTTC	CASSLGGGFTNYGYTF
TRBV18	TRBD1	TRBJ2-7	.	TGTGCCAGCTCACCAACCGGGACAGGGGCCTACGAGCAGTACTTC	CASSPTGTGAYEQYF
TRBV28	TRBD1	TRBJ1-1	.	TGTGCCAGCAGTCCCGGACAGGGCTCCCCGAACACTGAAGCTTTCTTT	CASSPGQGSPNTEAFF
TRBV5-5	.	TRBJ1-5	.	TGTGCCAGCAGCTTGGGAGAGGGATCCAATCAGCCCCAGCATTTT	CASSLGEGSNQPQHF
TRBV5-1	TRBD1	TRBJ1-1	.	TGCGCCAGCAGCTTGGATACAGGGGGCTATGAAGCTTTCTTT	CASSLDTGGYEAFF
TRBV7-5	.	TRBJ1-1	.	TGTGTCAGAAGCTTAGCAATGGAGGGACAGTTTAACACTGAAGCTTTCTTT	CVRSLAMEGQFNTEAFF
TRBV7-9	.	TRBJ2-5	.	TGTGCCAGCAGCCAGTACTTGGGGACATATCAAGAGACCCAGTACTTC	CASSQYLGTYQETQYF
TRBV4-3	.	TRBJ1-2	.	TGCGCCAGCAGCCAAGATGGCGGGGGGGACTATGGCTACACCTTC	CASSQDGGGDYGYTF
TRBV30	.	TRBJ1-5	.	TGTGCCTGGAGTGTGGGCGGGAGCAATCAGCCCCAGCATTTT	CAWSVGGSNQPQHF
TRBV7-9	TRBD2	TRBJ2-1	.	TGTGCCAGCAGCCCCCCCGACGGGAGGGCCCCCAATGAGCAGTTCTTC	CASSPPDGRAPNEQFF
TRBV7-6	.	TRBJ2-7	.	TGTGCCAGCAGCTTAGGGGATTTCTACGAGCAGTACTTC	CASSLGDFYEQYF
TRBV6-1	.	TRBJ1-2	.	TGTGCCAGCAGTGAAAGGACAGACTATGGCTACACCTTC	CASSERTDYGYTF
TRBV13	.	TRBJ2-1	.	TGTGCCACCAGCTTAGGTATTAGCGGCAATGAGCAGTTCTTC	CATSLGISGNEQFF
TRBV2	TRBD1	TRBJ1-2	.	TGTGCCAGCAGTCGACGCCGGGACAGCTTCAACTATGGCTACACCTTC	CASSRRRDSFNYGYTF
TRBV5-4	.	TRBJ1-3	once	TGTGCCAGCAGCTTGGAAGGGACTTCGGACTCTGGAAACACCATATATTTT	CASSLEGTSDSGNTIYF
TRBV5-4	.	TRBJ1-2	.	TGTGCCAGCAGCCACCAGGGAGGGAATTATGATGGCTACACCTTC	CASSHQGGNYDGYTF
TRBV7-2	TRBD2	TRBJ2-7	few	TGTGCCAGCACCACTAGCGGGAGGGCCGAGCAGTACTTC	CASTTSGRAEQYF
TRBV15	TRBD1	TRBJ1-2	.	TGTGCCACCAGCAGAGAGAACAGGGGTAATGGCTACACCTTC	CATSRENRGNGYTF
TRBV29-1	.	TRBJ2-2	.	TGCAGCGTGCCAGGGAACACCGGGGAGCTGTTTTTT	CSVPGNTGELFF
TRBV15	.	TRBJ2-3	.	TGTGCCACCAGCAGTGTAATGGCGGGAGATACGCAGTATTTT	CATSSVMAGDTQYF
TRBV6-6	.	TRBJ2-7	.	TGTGCCAGCAATGAGGGCAGCTACGAGCAGTACTTC	CASNEGSYEQYF
TRBV19	.	TRBJ1-2	.	TGTGCCAGTAGTATCTCCGGGGGGGCAAGTAACTATGGCTACACCTTC	CASSISGGASNYGYTF